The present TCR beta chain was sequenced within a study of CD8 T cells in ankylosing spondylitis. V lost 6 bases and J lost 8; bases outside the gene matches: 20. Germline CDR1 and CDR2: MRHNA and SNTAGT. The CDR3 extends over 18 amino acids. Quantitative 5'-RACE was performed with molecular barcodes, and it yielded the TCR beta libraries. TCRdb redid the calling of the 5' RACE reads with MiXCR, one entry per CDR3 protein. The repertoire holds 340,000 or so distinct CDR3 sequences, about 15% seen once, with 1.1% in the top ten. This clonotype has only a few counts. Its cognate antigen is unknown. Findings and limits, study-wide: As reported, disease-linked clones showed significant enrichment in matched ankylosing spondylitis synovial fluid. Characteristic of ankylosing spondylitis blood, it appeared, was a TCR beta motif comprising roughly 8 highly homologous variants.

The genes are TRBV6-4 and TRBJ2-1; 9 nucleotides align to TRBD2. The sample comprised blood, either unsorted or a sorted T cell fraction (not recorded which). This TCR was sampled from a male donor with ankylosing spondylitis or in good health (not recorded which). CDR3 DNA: TGTGCCAGCAGCCCCCGAAGATCTAGCGGGAAACGTATCGATGAGCAGTTCTTC. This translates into CASSPRRSSGKRIDEQFF.